Sequencing of this TCR beta chain was carried out in a study of T cells in Graves' hyperthyroidism and ophthalmopathy. Whole-study results and caveats: A model built on 13 V-J features separated ophthalmopathy from stable hyperthyroidism. Blood samples included most of the expanded thyroid clonotypes exceeding 0.001.

Subjects aged 18 to 65 presented with newly diagnosed hyperthyroidism of less than 2 months' duration. Diagnostic decisions used clinical symptoms, serum thyroxine and TRAb, thyroid ultrasound and orbital computed tomography. This clonotype was found many times. Its specificity is not known. TCR beta CDR3 regions were amplified from RNA transcripts. The HTBI primer set served for first-round RT-PCR of the TCR CDR3. One entry per CDR3 protein, called by TCRdb with MiXCR from the multiplex PCR reads. The table records 280,000 or so distinct CDR3 sequences, roughly 15% of them present only once. The source of this sequence is a woman between 50 and 59 years old with Graves' hyperthyroidism that later progressed to Graves' ophthalmopathy. The sequenced sample consisted of blood.

The CDR3 loop reads CASTLPGEQYF. The CDR3 coding sequence is TGTGCCAGCACCTTGCCTGGAGAGCAGTACTTC. V and J are TRBV11-2 and TRBJ2-7; no clear D. V was clipped by 7 bases and J by 7 bases, with 11 bases between them. The CDR3 has 11 residues. Germline CDR1 and CDR2: SGHAT and FQNNGV.